The TCR beta chain under discussion was sequenced for a study of T-cell memory formation after mild COVID-19. Study-wide findings and caveats: Day 15 to 85 contractors were CD4/CD8 balanced; later expanders leaned CD4+. Chiefly within CM and EM were the contracting CD4+ clones; CD8+ ones were within EMRA.

Using its own MiXCR run on the 5' RACE reads, TCRdb lists one record per CDR3 protein. This table holds approximately 250,000 distinct CDR3 sequences, 15% to 20% found once. This CDR3 contains 13 residues. V lost 3 bases and J lost 5, with 7 bases in between. CDR1 and CDR2 from the germline V gene are MNHEY and SVGEGT. This clonotype occurred a few times. What it binds is not known. The chain links TRBV6-2 or TRBV6-3 to TRBJ2-2, with D uncertain. The sequenced material came from PBMCs or a T cell subset sorted from them (not recorded which). This clonotype was sampled from a man aged 18 to 30 who had mild COVID-19 (a few samples of this study predate the infection). Cell type and time point are not known. CDR3 amino acids: CASSYILTGELFF. Written as DNA, the CDR3 is TGTGCCAGCAGTTATATACTTACCGGGGAGCTGTTTTTT.